This TCR beta chain was captured by sequencing in a study of blood T cells in healthy people across ages. Study conclusions and caveats: Any changes in expanded clonotypes were possibly confounded, as donor CMV status remained unknown.

The use of a sample-barcoded 5' primer and a J-beta primer mix characterized a second PCR of about 6 to 11 cycles. TCRdb reanalysed the 5' RACE reads using MiXCR and keeps one entry per CDR3 protein. Seen here are roughly 570,000 distinct CDR3 sequences, 27% observed once, and the top ten hold less than 20%. Isolating PBMCs gave at least 6 million of these cells per sample. Trimming took 5 bases from V and 6 from J, leaving 17 bases between them. The CDR3 covers 16 residues. Germline CDR1 MNHEY, CDR2 SMNVEV (reference sequence). As regards this clonotype: Its antigen is unidentified.

The rearrangement joins TRBV27 to TRBJ1-6; D not resolved. Sequences were obtained from blood. The source of this sequence is a woman aged 70-85 years in good health. The DNA for the CDR3 is TGTGCCAGCAGTGGCCTTGCCGAGACAATTAATTCACCCCTCCACTTT. It yields the protein CASSGLAETINSPLHF.